The clone carrying this TCR beta chain appeared a few times. These data belong to a study of response to subunit inactivated influenza vaccine. From the RT-PCR reads, TCRdb called clonotypes with MiXCR, one entry per CDR3 protein. The sample has hundreds of thousands of distinct CDR3 sequences, approximately 15% seen once; the top ten hold 7.5% to 8%. The material was PBMCs from blood, obtained around two weeks before vaccination. This clonotype originated in a man in his fifties or sixties who received an inactivated influenza vaccine.

The CDR3 reads CASSFIRTSSYEQYF. Written as DNA, the CDR3 is TGTGCCAGCAGTTTCATTAGGACAAGCTCCTACGAGCAGTACTTC. The gene calls are TRBV28 and TRBJ2-7; tentative D call: TRBD1 (5 bases). Germline V CDR1 and CDR2: MDHEN, SYDVKM. The V end lost 3 bases, the J end lost 0 bases, and 12 bases lay between the germline ends. This CDR3 is 15 amino acids long. Supplemented by reference TRBV28 and TRBJ2-7, the full variable domain reads DVKVTQSSRYLVKRTGEKVFLECVQDMDHENMFWYRQDPGLGLRLIYFSYDVKMKEKGDIPEGYSVSREKKERFSLILESASTNQTSMYLCASSFIRTSSYEQYFGPGTRLTVT.